Listed below are T cell receptor beta chains from one sample, sequenced in a study of shared clonotypes between healthy human individuals. Measured with immunoSEQ multiplex PCR; TCRdb has only the in-frame clones, and not every one. The sample consists of over a million clones, 75% to 85% of them appearing once. Sequenced material: memory CD4+ T cells from PBMCs. These receptors were collected from a man aged 18 to 35 in good health. Some clones in this sample may be carry-over from other donors' samples. CDR3s include the opening cysteine and the closing phenylalanine or tryptophan. A D gene is named only where the DNA matches it firmly. Expanded clones get a size class; other rows say once, few or many, or leave the size out.

.,.,TRBJ2-5,TRBV28,CASSFTETQYF,TGTGCCAGCAGTTTTACCGAGACCCAGTACTTC
.,.,TRBJ2-2,TRBV2,CASSVSGTGELFF,TGTGCCAGCAGTGTAAGCGGGACCGGGGAGCTGTTTTTT
TRBD1,.,TRBJ2-7,TRBV5-1,CASSYRDRGPGQYF,TGCGCCAGCAGCTACCGGGACAGGGGGCCGGGGCAGTACTTC
TRBD1,.,TRBJ2-3,TRBV11-2,CASSLAMDRASTDTQYF,TGTGCCAGCAGCTTAGCGATGGACAGGGCTAGCACAGATACGCAGTATTTT
.,.,TRBJ1-3,TRBV7-3,CASSPTIWDPGNTIYF,TGTGCCAGCAGCCCGACGATCTGGGACCCTGGAAACACCATATATTTT
.,.,TRBJ1-4,TRBV29-1,CSVVGGAFNEKLFF,TGCAGCGTTGTCGGGGGTGCCTTTAATGAAAAACTGTTTTTT
.,.,TRBJ2-7,TRBV29-1,CSVVRSTAGEQYF,TGCAGCGTTGTTAGGAGCACCGCGGGCGAGCAGTACTTC
TRBD1,.,TRBJ1-1,TRBV7-3,CASSPPGTGMNTEAFF,TGTGCCAGCAGCCCCCCCGGGACAGGCATGAACACTGAAGCTTTCTTT
.,.,TRBJ1-5,TRBV2,CASSSGRVVQPQHF,TGTGCCAGCAGCAGCGGCAGGGTGGTTCAGCCCCAGCATTTT
TRBD2,.,TRBJ2-1,TRBV19,CASKGPELAGSSYNEQFF,TGTGCCAGTAAAGGTCCCGAACTAGCGGGCAGCTCCTACAATGAGCAGTTCTTC
.,once,TRBJ2-7,TRBV20-1,CSAKPAGQYF,TGCAGTGCTAAACCCGCGGGGCAGTACTTC
.,.,TRBJ1-2,TRBV9,CASSVDGEVGRGYTF,TGTGCCAGCAGCGTAGACGGGGAGGTCGGACGGGGCTACACCTTC
.,.,TRBJ2-7,TRBV29-1,CSVSGQEYSYEQYF,TGCAGCGTTAGTGGTCAGGAGTACTCCTACGAGCAGTACTTC
TRBD2,.,TRBJ2-7,TRBV29-1,CSVEGREGANEQYF,TGCAGCGTTGAGGGGCGGGAGGGAGCCAACGAGCAGTACTTC
TRBD2,many,TRBJ2-7,TRBV5-4,CASSSRGLAGEQYF,TGTGCCAGCAGCTCCCGAGGACTAGCGGGCGAGCAGTACTTC
TRBD2,.,TRBJ2-7,TRBV18,CASSTAGGYEQYF,TGTGCCAGCTCCACAGCGGGAGGTTACGAGCAGTACTTC
.,.,TRBJ1-2,TRBV29-1,CSVEGRGKDYGYTF,TGCAGCGTTGAGGGCAGGGGTAAAGACTATGGCTACACCTTC
.,once,TRBJ1-5,TRBV27,CASSLAGQRQPQHF,TGTGCCAGCAGTTTGGCCGGTCAGAGGCAGCCCCAGCATTTT
TRBD2,.,TRBJ2-7,TRBV5-1,CASSLGGTSGKHEQYF,TGCGCCAGCAGCTTGGGAGGGACTAGCGGGAAACACGAGCAGTACTTC
TRBD2,.,TRBJ2-2,TRBV7-9,CASSPLRTSGRFGELFF,TGTGCCAGCAGCCCCCTCCGGACTAGCGGGAGGTTCGGGGAGCTGTTTTTT
.,.,TRBJ2-7,TRBV6-1,CASRVHGGPGEQYF,TGTGCCAGCAGAGTTCACGGGGGTCCGGGCGAGCAGTACTTC
.,.,TRBJ2-5,TRBV7-2,CASNSGEGETQYF,TGTGCCAGTAACTCGGGAGAGGGGGAGACCCAGTACTTC
TRBD2,.,TRBJ2-1,TRBV18,CASSLGLAGGPGTYNEQFF,TGTGCCAGCTCTCTCGGACTAGCGGGAGGGCCCGGAACCTACAATGAGCAGTTCTTC
.,.,TRBJ2-1,TRBV18,CASSPRTQGDEQFF,TGTGCCAGCTCACCTCGGACCCAAGGGGATGAGCAGTTCTTC
.,once,TRBJ2-6,TRBV27,CASMVSGANVLTF,TGTGCCAGCATGGTCTCTGGGGCCAACGTCCTGACTTTC
.,.,TRBJ2-5,TRBV10-3,CAISGSLGGNWETQYF,TGTGCCATCAGTGGGAGTTTAGGAGGGAATTGGGAGACCCAGTACTTC
TRBD2,few,TRBJ2-2,TRBV14,CASSQDSTSVNTGELFF,TGTGCCAGCAGCCAAGATAGTACTAGCGTCAACACCGGGGAGCTGTTTTTT
.,.,TRBJ1-1,TRBV5-1,CASSLVVNTEAFF,TGCGCCAGCAGCTTGGTCGTGAACACTGAAGCTTTCTTT
TRBD1,.,TRBJ2-7,TRBV5-1,CASSLYRTGRSYEQYF,TGCGCCAGCAGCCTATACAGGACAGGGCGATCCTACGAGCAGTACTTC
TRBD1,.,TRBJ1-1,TRBV18,CASSQLDRALNTEAFF,TGTGCCAGCTCACAATTGGACAGGGCCCTGAACACTGAAGCTTTCTTT
TRBD1,.,TRBJ1-2,TRBV5-6,CASSLGPGQGFDGYTF,TGTGCCAGCAGCTTGGGCCCGGGACAGGGGTTCGATGGCTACACCTTC
TRBD2,.,TRBJ2-1,TRBV27,CASSYSGSSSNAQFF,TGTGCCAGCAGTTACAGCGGGAGTAGCTCAAACGCGCAGTTCTTC
TRBD2,once,TRBJ2-1,TRBV28,CASSLLLGGRAIDEQFF,TGTGCCAGCAGTTTATTATTAGGCGGGAGGGCCATCGATGAGCAGTTCTTC
.,once,TRBJ2-2,TRBV27,CASSFRGPLAGELFF,TGTGCCAGCAGTTTTCGGGGACCACTCGCCGGGGAGCTGTTTTTT
.,.,TRBJ1-5,TRBV28,CASSFEGLNNQPQHF,TGTGCCAGCAGTTTTGAGGGTTTGAACAATCAGCCCCAGCATTTT
.,.,TRBJ1-1,TRBV7-9,CASSFRQNTEAFF,TGTGCCAGCAGCTTTAGACAGAACACTGAAGCTTTCTTT